This TCR beta chain was sequenced during a study of blood T cell repertoires in COVID-19. About the research overall: Nucleic acid was either cDNA or gDNA, and it came from T cells, B-cell-depleted T cells, or PBMCs.

Using immunoSEQ multiplex PCR, the repertoire was profiled, and TCRdb retains in-frame clones only, with some absent. The sample contains about 98,000 clones, approximately 86% of which appear only once. The source is a middle-aged man with active or convalescent COVID-19. Source material: peripheral blood.

CDR3 region: CSVSRDTANTGELFF. DNA of the CDR3: TGCAGCGTTTCTCGAGACACAGCGAACACCGGGGAGCTGTTTTTT. The chain uses TRBV29-1 and TRBJ2-2; D unclear. CDR3 length: 15 residues. V lost 5 bases and J lost 0, with 13 bases in between. CDR1 and CDR2 from the germline V gene are SQVTM and ANQGSEA.